This T cell receptor beta chain derives from a study of T cell repertoires in cytomegalovirus infection. Turning to the study itself: An indication of both CMV infection and matching HLA type came from public TCR beta signatures. Broader study findings: CMV-specific HLA-C-restricted TCR beta clonotypes dominated the ex vivo response.

This clonotype was seen at least ten times. The antigen remains unidentified. Trimming removed 3 bases from V and 2 bases from J, with 13 bases in between. The CDR3 has 15 amino acids. CDR1 SGHTA and CDR2 FQGNSA come from the germline V gene. TCRdb reprocessed the reads with MiXCR, giving one entry per CDR3 protein. Here the sample spans about 680,000 distinct CDR3 sequences, 20% to 30% being singletons. The J gene is TRBJ2-5, the V gene TRBV7-2; D remains ambiguous. Sequencing was done on a sample of CD8+ T cells from PBMCs. This TCR was recovered from a human donor in good health (CMV status not recorded). Some clones in this sample may be carry-over from other donors' samples. The CDR3 sequence: CASSFPVGDQETQYF. The DNA of the CDR3 is TGTGCCAGCAGCTTTCCGGTTGGGGATCAAGAGACCCAGTACTTC. The whole variable domain, filled in from reference TRBV7-2 and TRBJ2-5, reads GAGVSQSPSNKVTEKGKDVELRCDPISGHTALYWYRQSLGQGLEFLIYFQGNSAPDKSGLPSDRFSAERTGGSVSTLTIQRTQQEDSAVYLCASSFPVGDQETQYFGPGTRLLVL.